Below are 27 T cell receptor beta chains sequenced from a single sample in a study of shared clonotypes between healthy human individuals. Some clones are missing from TCRdb's copy, which holds only in-frame ones; the method was immunoSEQ multiplex PCR. This table holds about 2.3 million clones, roughly 90% found once. Sequencing was performed on naive CD4+ T cells from PBMCs. This sample's subset: CD45RA+ positively selected. The receptors derive from a man in his late teens or twenties in good health. Some clones in this sample may be carry-over from other donors' samples.

V and J are TRBV7-6 and TRBJ2-7; 7 bases are a match to TRBD1. Germline V gene lookup returns CDR1 SGHVS and CDR2 FNYEAQ. The CDR3 is 16 amino acids. The trim removed 3 bases at V and 6 bases at J, leaving 14 bases unmatched. CDR3 loop: CASSLGQTGVPLEQYF. The CDR3 bases are TGTGCCAGCAGCTTGGGTCAAACAGGGGTCCCTCTCGAGCAGTACTTC.

V and J are TRBV30 and TRBJ1-2; D may be TRBD1 (5 bases). This CDR3 has 12 amino acids. Germline CDR1 GTSNPN, CDR2 SVGIG (reference sequence). The V gene lost 2 bases and the J gene lost 8 bases, with 12 bases spanning the gap. The CDR3 region has the DNA TGTGCCTGGAGTCCTTGGGGGAGAGGCTACACCTTC. It yields the protein CAWSPWGRGYTF. The variable domain in full, completed from reference TRBV30 and TRBJ1-2, reads SQTIHQWPATLVQPVGSPLSLECTVEGTSNPNLYWYRQAAGRGLQLLFYSVGIGQISSEVPQNLSASRPQDRQFILSSKKLLLSDSGFYLCAWSPWGRGYTFGSGTRLTVV.

The chain is built from TRBV7-8 and TRBJ1-1; possibly TRBD1 for D (5 bases). V was pared by 4 bases and J by 2 bases, with 8 bases between. Germline lookup yields CDR1 SGHVS and CDR2 FQNEAQ. The CDR3 consists of 13 residues. The CDR3 protein is CASSSGPNTEAFF. Written as DNA, the CDR3 is TGTGCCAGCAGCTCGGGACCTAACACTGAAGCTTTCTTT. Based on the CDR3 plus reference TRBV7-8 and TRBJ1-1, the full variable domain is GAGVSQSPRYKVAKRGQDVALRCDPISGHVSLFWYQQALGQGPEFLTYFQNEAQLDKSGLPSDRFFAERPEGSVSTLKIQRTQQEDSAVYLCASSSGPNTEAFFGQGTRLTVV.

With regard to this clone: Other nucleotide sequences in the sample specify the same CDR3. The V and J genes are TRBV28 and TRBJ1-2, with 10 bases fitting TRBD1. V shed 4 bases, J shed 8 bases, and the junction held 4 bases outside the gene matches. This CDR3 is built from 13 residues. Germline V lookup: CDR1 MDHEN, CDR2 SYDVKM. The CDR3 bases are TGTGCCAGCAGTTGGGACAGGGGACACGGCTACACCTTC. Protein sequence: CASSWDRGHGYTF.

This clone was seen only once. The rearrangement uses TRBV11-2 and TRBJ2-7; 8 positions match TRBD2. The CDR3 is made up of 15 amino acids. Germline V gene data show CDR1 as SGHAT and CDR2 as FQNNGV. The junction had 9 bases not matched to a gene; V was cut back by 5 bases and J by 3 bases. The chain's CDR3 is CASSTLAGNHYEQYF. The CDR3 region has the DNA TGTGCCAGCAGCACATTAGCGGGAAATCACTACGAGCAGTACTTC.

The chain combines TRBV7-3 with TRBJ2-1; 9 bases map to TRBD1. CDR1 SGHTA and CDR2 FQGTGA come from the germline V gene. The trim removed 6 bases at V and 5 bases at J, leaving 2 bases unmatched. CDR3 length: 13 amino acids. The CDR3 protein is CASRGQGHNEQFF. The CDR3 DNA is TGTGCCAGCAGGGGACAGGGTCACAATGAGCAGTTCTTC. The whole variable domain, filled in from reference TRBV7-3 and TRBJ2-1, reads GAGVSQTPSNKVTEKGKYVELRCDPISGHTALYWYRQSLGQGPEFLIYFQGTGAADDSGLPNDRFFAVRPEGSVSTLKIQRTERGDSAVYLCASRGQGHNEQFFGPGTRLTVL.

V is TRBV7-2 and J is TRBJ2-1, with D possibly matching TRBD2 (6 bases). Germline CDR1 and CDR2: SGHTA and FQGNSA. The CDR3 runs 17 residues. V was shortened by 2 bases and J by 2 bases, with 16 bases between the two germline ends. The CDR3 DNA follows: TGTGCCAGCAGCTTACCCCCCGGGACTGGGACCTACAATGAGCAGTTCTTC. Translated: CASSLPPGTGTYNEQFF.

Notes on this clone: Distinct nucleotide sequences in the sample also encode this CDR3. The J gene is TRBJ2-5, the V gene TRBV5-4; TRBD1 might be the D (6 bases). Looked up from germline, CDR1 is SGHNT and CDR2 is YYREEE (reference sequence). Trimming removed 0 bases from V and 5 bases from J, with 8 bases in between. CDR3 length equals 13 residues. CDR3 DNA: TGTGCCAGCAGCTTGGTCCAGGGGGAGACCCAGTACTTC. It codes for CASSLVQGETQYF. Full variable domain (remainder filled in from reference TRBV5-4 and TRBJ2-5): ETGVTQSPTHLIKTRGQQVTLRCSSQSGHNTVSWYQQALGQGPQFIFQYYREEENGRGNFPPRFSGLQFPNYSSELNVNALELDDSALYLCASSLVQGETQYFGPGTRLLVL.

V gene TRBV5-1 combines with J gene TRBJ2-7; TRBD2 agrees at 11 bases. V lost 4 bases to trimming and J lost 6 bases; unmatched junction nucleotides: 21. CDR3 length equals 19 residues. In germline, CDR1 is SGHRS, CDR2 YFSETQ. CDR3 amino acids: CASSGGQGGLAGPRVEQYF. CDR3 bases: TGCGCCAGCAGCGGAGGACAGGGCGGACTAGCGGGTCCGCGTGTCGAGCAGTACTTC.

The V gene is TRBV7-6, the J gene TRBJ2-1; no firm D call. Trimming left V 1 base short and J 5 bases short, with 15 bases between. The CDR3 is made up of 16 amino acids. The germline V gene has CDR1 SGHVS and CDR2 FNYEAQ. The CDR3 spells CASSLDPGSRDNEQFF. The CDR3 DNA reads TGTGCCAGCAGCTTAGACCCTGGCAGTAGGGACAATGAGCAGTTCTTC.

This rearrangement joins TRBV5-1 to TRBJ1-3; tentative D call: TRBD1 (6 bases). This CDR3 is built from 17 residues. Trimming cost V 0 bases and J 2 bases, with 15 bases left between them. Germline V lookup: CDR1 SGHRS, CDR2 YFSETQ. The CDR3 nucleotides are TGCGCCAGCAGCTTGGGGGCCCAGGGGTTCGCTGGAAACACCATATATTTT. This translates into CASSLGAQGFAGNTIYF.

The chain carries TRBV5-4 and TRBJ2-7, with 14 bases matching TRBD2. This CDR3 has 14 amino acids. Trimming removed 4 bases from V and 9 bases from J; junction bases left unmatched: 6. Per germline, CDR1 SGHNT and CDR2 YYREEE (reference sequence). The CDR3 region has the DNA TGTGCCAGCAGCACCGGGACTAGCGGGAGTATGCAGTACTTC. Its protein product is CASSTGTSGSMQYF.

There are a few counts of this clone. The junction departs from the called germline gene at one end, perhaps through a read error. The V call is TRBV18, the J call TRBJ1-1; D is ambiguous. Germline CDR1 and CDR2: KGHSH and LQKENI. The CDR3 covers 15 residues. The CDR3 spells CASSPGFGPNSEAFF. As DNA, the CDR3 is TGTGCCAGCTCACCGGGGTTTGGGCCGAACTCTGAAGCTTTCTTT.

The V call is TRBV2, the J call TRBJ1-5, with 7 bases lining up with TRBD1. J gave up 6 bases and V 6 bases, and 8 bases lay outside the gene matches. The CDR3 loop spans 14 amino acids. In germline, CDR1 is SNHLY, CDR2 FYNNEI. The CDR3 sequence: CASSEGARGQPQHF. The CDR3 DNA is TGTGCCAGCAGCGAGGGGGCTAGGGGTCAGCCCCAGCATTTT.

The chain couples TRBV11-3 to TRBJ2-7; 8 bases agree with TRBD1. Unmatched junction bases numbered 12, after V lost 5 bases and J lost 6 bases. The CDR3 is 15 amino acids. Germline CDR1 SGHNT, CDR2 YENEEA. CDR3 protein: CASSHPGQGSPEQYF. For the CDR3, the DNA is TGTGCCAGCAGCCACCCCGGACAGGGCAGCCCCGAGCAGTACTTC.

The rearrangement links TRBV5-6 to TRBJ1-4; 7 positions agree with TRBD1. Germline-derived CDR1 and CDR2 are SGHDT and YYEEEE. Unmatched junction bases numbered 7, after V lost 2 bases and J lost 0 bases. The CDR3 runs to 17 residues. CDR3 DNA sequence: TGTGCCAGCAGCTTCCGACAGGGATGGTCAACTAATGAAAAACTGTTTTTT. This codes for CASSFRQGWSTNEKLFF.

The rearrangement joins TRBV20-1 to TRBJ2-7; no definite D call. Germline V gene sequence: CDR1 DFQATT, CDR2 SNEGSKA (reference sequence). CDR3 length equals 10 residues. Trimming removed 6 bases from V and 7 bases from J, with 10 bases in between. This CDR3 is CSAYLREQYF. The DNA for the CDR3 is TGCAGTGCCTATCTGAGAGAGCAGTACTTC.

This chain joins TRBV6-4 and TRBJ2-2, with D possibly matching TRBD1 (5 bases). Germline V gives CDR1 MRHNA, CDR2 SNTAGT. Trimming removed 4 bases at V and 4 bases at J, with 7 bases between. The CDR3 is 13 amino acids. The chain's CDR3 is CASSAQATGELFF. In nucleotides, the CDR3 is TGTGCCAGCAGTGCACAGGCCACCGGGGAGCTGTTTTTT.

Concerning this clone: Other nucleotide sequences from this sample produce the same CDR3. The chain uses TRBV5-1 and TRBJ2-2, with D perhaps being TRBD1 or TRBD2 (5 bases each). The CDR3 loop spans 15 amino acids. Between the trimmed V and J ends, which lost 4 bases and 0 bases, there was a span of 10 bases. Looked up from germline, CDR1 is SGHRS and CDR2 is YFSETQ. The CDR3 loop is CASSPGTTNTGELFF. The CDR3 DNA reads TGCGCCAGCAGCCCCGGGACCACGAACACCGGGGAGCTGTTTTTT.

The rearrangement joins TRBV2 to TRBJ2-6, with D unresolved. Germline V CDR1 and CDR2: SNHLY, FYNNEI. V lost 7 bases and J lost 0, with 22 bases in between. The CDR3 sequence is 19 residues long. DNA for the CDR3: TGTGCCAGCAAACGAAGATTACCGGTGGTGCTCTCTGGGGCCAACGTCCTGACTTTC. It encodes CASKRRLPVVLSGANVLTF.

The chain has TRBV5-1 and TRBJ2-1; 8 bases line up with TRBD1. The CDR3 length is 14 residues. Germline V gene lookup returns CDR1 SGHRS and CDR2 YFSETQ. V shed 5 bases and J 7 bases; nucleotides not matched to a gene: 8. The CDR3 loop reads CASSAPDRGNEQFF. CDR3 DNA: TGCGCCAGCAGTGCCCCTGACAGGGGTAATGAGCAGTTCTTC.

This clone appeared once. Other DNA sequences in this sample translate to the same CDR3. The chain uses TRBV28 and TRBJ2-4; the D gene is possibly TRBD1 (5 bases). The CDR3 sequence is 14 residues long. Trimming removed 5 bases at V and 0 bases at J, with 8 bases between. Germline V CDR1 and CDR2: MDHEN, SYDVKM. For the CDR3, the DNA is TGTGCCAGCAGTCGGCAGGGAGCCAAAAACATTCAGTACTTC. Its translation is CASSRQGAKNIQYF.

The V call is TRBV18, the J call TRBJ2-2; possibly TRBD1 for D (5 bases). Germline CDR1 KGHSH, CDR2 LQKENI. CDR3 length: 16 residues. Trimming pared 4 bases from V and 0 bases from J, leaving 12 bases between. CDR3 loop: CASSLYQGTNTGELFF. CDR3 in DNA: TGTGCCAGCTCACTTTATCAGGGAACGAACACCGGGGAGCTGTTTTTT.

The chain joins TRBV5-1 to TRBJ1-1, with TRBD1 as a possible D gene (6 bases). Germline CDR1 and CDR2: SGHRS and YFSETQ. V was trimmed by 1 base and J by 4 bases, leaving 17 bases between them. This CDR3 is 16 amino acids long. CDR3 coding DNA: TGCGCCAGCAGCTTGCAGGGGTTCGGGGGAGGCACTGAAGCTTTCTTT. Protein product: CASSLQGFGGGTEAFF.

Concerning this clone itself: Other nucleotide sequences in the sample specify the same CDR3. The genes are TRBV5-5 and TRBJ1-3; D is uncertain. This CDR3 is 14 amino acids long. Per germline, CDR1 SGHKS and CDR2 YYEKEE (reference sequence). The V end was cut by 0 bases, the J end by 0 bases, with 4 bases between. The CDR3 DNA reads as TGTGCCAGCAGCTTGGGGCCCTCTGGAAACACCATATATTTT. The encoded protein is CASSLGPSGNTIYF.

The chain joins TRBV5-1 to TRBJ2-3, with D maybe TRBD2 (5 bases). Germline V gene data show CDR1 as SGHRS and CDR2 as YFSETQ. The CDR3 runs to 16 residues. V was clipped by 4 bases and J by 2 bases, with 17 bases between them. The CDR3 sequence is CASSPPYEGITDTQYF. The CDR3 bases are TGCGCCAGCAGCCCCCCTTATGAGGGCATCACAGATACGCAGTATTTT.

With regard to this clone: At the DNA level, this CDR3 is encoded by other sequences in the same sample as well. The chain recombines TRBV9 with TRBJ2-1, with no clear D. This CDR3 comprises 11 residues. The germline gives CDR1 SGDLS, CDR2 YYNGEE. V lost 0 bases and J lost 8, with 3 bases in between. DNA for the CDR3: TGTGCCAGCAGCGTAGAAGATGAGCAGTTCTTC. Residues: CASSVEDEQFF. Combining the CDR3 with reference TRBV9 and TRBJ2-1 gives the whole variable domain DSGVTQTPKHLITATGQRVTLRCSPRSGDLSVYWYQQSLDQGLQFLIQYYNGEERAKGNILERFSAQQFPDLHSELNLSSLELGDSALYFCASSVEDEQFFGPGTRLTVL.